Below, 29 T cell receptor beta chains from the same sample are listed, as sequenced in a study of memory CD4+ T cells and cytomegalovirus serostatus (dated by TCRdb to between 2018 and 2020). A FACSAria II was used to sort memory CD4+ T cells, defined as single viable CD3+CD4+CD8-CD45RO+ cells. Library construction relied on the immunoSEQ multiplex PCR assay. Imported from immuneACCESS, the table was reduced by TCRdb to in-frame sequences with V and J called. These copies leave out some clones; in studies compared against another copy, an unresolved V gene accounts for under half, and the cause of the remainder is not known. The sample table lists about 61,000 clones, 75% to 85% of them with a count of one. Of the sample, roughly 0.95% falls within the top ten clones. The sequenced sample was memory CD4+ T cells from blood. Receptor source: an adult in good health and CMV-seronegative.

This chain connects TRBV7-9 to TRBJ2-7, with D hard to call. From germline, CDR1 is SEHNR and CDR2 FQNEAQ (reference sequence). The CDR3 covers 17 residues. The V gene lost 1 base and the J gene lost 0 bases, with 16 bases spanning the gap. CDR3 amino acids: CASSLGSGVLGSYEQYF. CDR3 coding DNA: TGTGCCAGCAGCTTAGGGAGTGGGGTTCTCGGCTCCTACGAGCAGTACTTC.

J is TRBJ1-2 and V is TRBV27; maybe TRBD1 (6 bases). CDR3 length: 14 amino acids. Germline V gene lookup returns CDR1 MNHEY and CDR2 SMNVEV (reference sequence). Trimming took 0 bases from V and 7 from J, leaving 12 bases between them. The CDR3 region has the DNA TGTGCCAGCAGTTTATCGGGGGGCGTAGGTGGCTACACCTTC. Its protein is CASSLSGGVGGYTF.

The chain joins TRBV10-2 to TRBJ1-6; tentative D call: TRBD1 (6 bases). Germline V gene data show CDR1 as WSHSY and CDR2 as SAAADI. Trimming left V 11 bases short and J 10 bases short, with 18 bases between. The CDR3 has 13 residues. The CDR3 sequence: CASSGQGRSPLHF. Written as DNA, the CDR3 is TGCGCCTCGTCGGGGCAGGGGAGATCACCCCTCCACTTT.

This clone was seen more than once but under ten times. The chain uses TRBV28 and TRBJ1-1; a weak D match, TRBD1 (6 bases). The CDR3 contains 15 residues. The germline CDR1 and CDR2 sequences are MDHEN and SYDVKM. Trimming pared 4 bases from V and 0 bases from J, leaving 12 bases between. CDR3: CASSSTGEMNTEAFF. The CDR3 coding sequence is TGTGCCAGCAGTTCGACAGGAGAGATGAACACTGAAGCTTTCTTT.

To note about this clone: This CDR3 is missing its conserved last phenylalanine or tryptophan, likely due to a read error. This chain links TRBV9 with TRBJ1-2; TRBD1 might be the D (6 bases). Deletions cut 3 bases from V and 3 bases from J, with 15 bases between. There are 15 residues in the CDR3. The germline CDR1 and CDR2 sequences are SGDLS and YYNGEE. For the CDR3, the DNA is TGTGCCAGCAGCGAGTACGAACAGGGTCACTATGGCTACACCCTC. This sequence encodes CASSEYEQGHYGYTL.

This clone was seen a single time. The gene calls are TRBV2 and TRBJ1-1; 8 nucleotides agree with TRBD1. The V gene end was trimmed by 2 bases and the J gene end by 5 bases; junction bases not matched to a gene: 4. The CDR3 sequence is 14 residues long. Germline V CDR1 and CDR2: SNHLY, FYNNEI. The CDR3 sequence is CASSEQGASTEAFF. For the CDR3, the DNA is TGTGCCAGCAGTGAACAGGGGGCGAGTACTGAAGCTTTCTTT.

This CDR3 reads CASSRIRGLAGASGNEQFF. The CDR3 DNA follows: TGCGCCAGCAGCCGGATTAGGGGCCTGGCGGGAGCTAGTGGCAATGAGCAGTTCTTC. V gene TRBV4-1 combines with J gene TRBJ2-1, with TRBD2 matching 7 bases. Germline V gene data show CDR1 as MGHRA and CDR2 as YSYEKL. The CDR3 totals 19 residues. J lost 6 bases, V lost 4 bases, and 21 bases had no gene match.

The chain carries TRBV5-1 and TRBJ2-2, with D unresolved. The V gene lost 0 bases and the J gene lost 4 bases, with 7 bases spanning the gap. The CDR3 loop spans 14 amino acids. From germline, CDR1 is SGHRS and CDR2 YFSETQ. The CDR3 protein is CASSLATATGELFF. Here the CDR3 DNA reads TGCGCCAGCAGCTTGGCAACCGCCACCGGGGAGCTGTTTTTT.

The rearrangement joins TRBV29-1 to TRBJ2-5; no reliable D call. Trimming removed 1 base from V and 10 bases from J, with 10 bases in between. The CDR3 totals 11 residues. Per the germline V gene, CDR1 is SQVTM and CDR2 is ANQGSEA. CDR3 in amino acids: CSVEASGFQYF. CDR3 coding DNA: TGCAGCGTTGAAGCATCTGGTTTCCAGTACTTC.

The chain uses TRBV29-1 and TRBJ2-5, with 9 bases matching TRBD2. The CDR3 totals 14 residues. Germline V gene data show CDR1 as SQVTM and CDR2 as ANQGSEA. Losses at the gene ends were 8 bases for V and 0 bases for J; bases not matched to a gene: 7. CDR3 residues: CSLRLAAHQETQYF. For the CDR3, the DNA is TGCAGCTTAAGACTAGCGGCCCACCAAGAGACCCAGTACTTC.

The chain is built from TRBV5-8 and TRBJ1-1; weak D call: TRBD1 (5 bases). The germline gives CDR1 SGHTS, CDR2 YDEGEE. The CDR3 length is 16 residues. Trimming removed 0 bases from V and 2 bases from J, with 14 bases in between. Here the CDR3 reads CASSLAGYGGNTEAFF. In nucleotides, the CDR3 is TGTGCCAGCAGCTTGGCCGGGTATGGGGGAAACACTGAAGCTTTCTTT.

The chain employs TRBV9 and TRBJ2-2; D is ambiguous. The CDR3 totals 16 residues. V lost 4 bases and J lost 1, with 14 bases in between. Germline V gene sequence: CDR1 SGDLS, CDR2 YYNGEE. In DNA form, the CDR3 reads TGTGCCAGCAGCCCTCGGGCAGCGATGAACACCGGGGAGCTGTTTTTT. Translation: CASSPRAAMNTGELFF.

The CDR3 bases are TGTGCCAGCAGCTTGGCCCCGCGGGGGATACTCTACAATGAGCAGTTCTTC. Amino acid sequence: CASSLAPRGILYNEQFF. The chain carries TRBV5-4 and TRBJ2-1; 7 nucleotides match TRBD2. CDR1 and CDR2 from the germline V gene are SGHNT and YYREEE (reference sequence). V dropped 0 bases and J dropped 3; count of bases not matched to a gene: 9. CDR3 length equals 17 residues.

This clone was counted a single time. The rearrangement uses TRBV6-1 and TRBJ1-1; D is unclear. Trimming stripped 10 bases from V and 4 bases from J, with 16 bases between. The CDR3 runs 13 residues. Germline V gene sequence: CDR1 MNHNS, CDR2 SASEGT. The CDR3 reads CATRNTVGTEAFF. Written as DNA, the CDR3 is TGTGCCACCCGAAATACTGTCGGCACTGAAGCTTTCTTT.

The genes are TRBV7-9 and TRBJ1-2, with 9 nucleotides matching TRBD1. Germline assignment: CDR1 SEHNR and CDR2 FQNEAQ (reference sequence). V dropped 5 bases and J dropped 4; count of bases not matched to a gene: 20. The length of the CDR3 is 19 residues. CDR3 bases: TGTGCCAGCAGCCCTGGGTACCGGGACAGGGTATCCCATAGCTATGGCTACACCTTC. Translating gives CASSPGYRDRVSHSYGYTF.

The chain links TRBV7-9 to TRBJ2-7; TRBD2 aligns across 15 bases. Germline V lookup: CDR1 SEHNR, CDR2 FQNEAQ (reference sequence). This CDR3 has 15 residues. V lost 6 bases and J lost 6; bases outside the gene matches: 6. CDR3 in amino acids: CASRSGLAGGGEQYF. CDR3 nucleotides: TGTGCCAGCAGGTCGGGACTAGCGGGGGGCGGCGAGCAGTACTTC. The entire variable domain, with the rest obtained from reference TRBV7-9 and TRBJ2-7, is as follows: DTGVSQNPRHKITKRGQNVTFRCDPISEHNRLYWYRQTLGQGPEFLTYFQNEAQLEKSRLLSDRFSAERPKGSFSTLEIQRTEQGDSAMYLCASRSGLAGGGEQYFGPGTRLTVT.

The chain is built from TRBV14 and TRBJ2-3, with TRBD1 matching over 11 bases. Germline V gives CDR1 SGHDN, CDR2 FVKESK. The CDR3 length is 15 residues. Germline trimming cut 3 bases from V and 6 bases from J; bases unmatched to any gene: 5. CDR3 residues: CASSQRTGGLDTQYF. The CDR3 nucleotides are TGTGCCAGCAGCCAGCGGACAGGGGGCTTGGATACGCAGTATTTT.

The V call is TRBV5-1, the J call TRBJ2-3, with TRBD1 identical over 7 bases. Germline CDR1 reads SGHRS; CDR2 reads YFSETQ. J gave up 9 bases and V 1 base, and 11 bases lay outside the gene matches. The CDR3 length is 15 residues. CDR3 in DNA: TGCGCCAGCAGCTTGAACAGGGGAGTGCCCGAGACGCAGTATTTT. It is translated as CASSLNRGVPETQYF.

This clone was seen a handful of times. The J gene is TRBJ2-3, the V gene TRBV4-1, with D hard to call. The CDR3 sequence is 17 residues long. Trimming took 2 bases from V and 0 from J, leaving 15 bases between them. Germline values: CDR1 MGHRA, CDR2 YSYEKL. The CDR3 protein is CASSQNPQAASTDTQYF. CDR3 nucleotide sequence: TGCGCCAGCAGCCAAAACCCCCAGGCGGCTAGCACAGATACGCAGTATTTT.

The genes are TRBV5-1 and TRBJ1-1, with no clear D. Trimming shortened V by 0 bases and J by 3 bases, and 15 bases separated the two germline ends. CDR1 is SGHRS, CDR2 YFSETQ, per germline. The CDR3 is 16 amino acids. CDR3 in amino acids: CASSLEGLSADTEAFF. The CDR3 DNA reads TGCGCCAGCAGCTTGGAGGGCCTGTCGGCGGACACTGAAGCTTTCTTT.

The chain carries TRBV10-1 and TRBJ2-1, with 9 bases that match TRBD1. Germline CDR1 and CDR2: WNHNN and SYGVQD (reference sequence). Trimming cost V 2 bases and J 2 bases; bases outside gene matches: 1. There are 15 residues in the CDR3. CDR3 loop: CASSETGGPYNEQFF. DNA for the CDR3: TGCGCCAGCAGTGAGACAGGGGGCCCCTACAATGAGCAGTTCTTC.

This chain connects TRBV15 to TRBJ2-1; 8 positions agree with TRBD2. The junction had 8 bases not matched to a gene; V was cut back by 6 bases and J by 4 bases. CDR1 LNHNV and CDR2 YYDKDF come from the germline V gene (reference sequence). CDR3 length: 15 residues. CDR3 sequence: CATRNGGGQYNEQFF. In nucleotides, the CDR3 is TGTGCCACCAGAAACGGCGGGGGGCAGTACAATGAGCAGTTCTTC.

The rearrangement joins TRBV11-3 to TRBJ2-5, with unresolved D. Trimming stripped 1 base from V and 3 bases from J, with 3 bases between. Germline V CDR1 and CDR2: SGHNT, YENEEA. This CDR3 contains 12 residues. The CDR3 region has the DNA TGTGCCAGCAGCTTAGGGGAAGAGACCCAGTACTTC. Protein sequence: CASSLGEETQYF.

This chain uses TRBV30 with TRBJ1-3; tentative D call: TRBD1 (5 bases). V gave up 1 base and J gave up 9 bases, with 13 bases separating them. Germline V gene data show CDR1 as GTSNPN and CDR2 as SVGIG (reference sequence). There are 13 residues in the CDR3. The CDR3 loop reads CAWSDRPRGTIYF. The CDR3 region has the DNA TGTGCCTGGAGTGACCGACCGAGGGGCACCATATATTTT.

The chain has TRBV6-1 and TRBJ2-7; 10 nucleotides line up with TRBD1. Germline CDR1 MNHNS, CDR2 SASEGT. The trim removed 5 bases at V and 2 bases at J, leaving 6 bases unmatched. The CDR3 sequence is 15 residues long. The CDR3 loop reads CASSHTGTGAYEQYF. In nucleotides, the CDR3 is TGTGCCAGCAGTCATACCGGGACAGGGGCCTACGAGCAGTACTTC.

The chain links TRBV7-9 to TRBJ1-1; TRBD1 might be the D (5 bases). V lost 5 bases, J lost 3 bases, and 16 bases lay in between. CDR1 and CDR2 (germline): SEHNR, FQNEAQ (reference sequence). The CDR3 is 15 amino acids. CDR3 residues: CASSPHRQAHTEAFF. CDR3 nucleotides: TGTGCCAGCAGCCCGCACAGGCAGGCCCACACTGAAGCTTTCTTT.

The rearrangement links TRBV6-1 to TRBJ1-1; weak D call: TRBD1 (5 bases). The CDR3 is 13 residues long. The V gene lost 6 bases and the J gene lost 7 bases, with 15 bases spanning the gap. CDR1 MNHNS and CDR2 SASEGT come from the germline V gene. The chain's CDR3 is CASRVWGGVEAFF. The CDR3 coding sequence is TGTGCCAGCAGGGTGTGGGGGGGGGTTGAAGCTTTCTTT.

CDR3 sequence (DNA): TGTGCCAGCAGTCAAGGAGTGACGACCTACGAGCAGTACTTC. The encoded protein is CASSQGVTTYEQYF. The V call is TRBV11-2, the J call TRBJ2-7, with unresolved D. Trimming left V 6 bases short and J 2 bases short, with 14 bases between. The CDR3 loop spans 14 amino acids. Germline V gene data show CDR1 as SGHAT and CDR2 as FQNNGV.

For the CDR3, the DNA is TGTGCCAGCAGCTTAAGGCCAGGGGGCGGCACAGATACGCAGTATTTT. It yields the protein CASSLRPGGGTDTQYF. The chain recombines TRBV7-3 with TRBJ2-3; 8 bases are a match to TRBD1. Germline V gives CDR1 SGHTA, CDR2 FQGTGA. With 1 base clipped from V and 1 base from J, the junction kept 4 bases outside the gene matches. CDR3 length equals 16 residues.